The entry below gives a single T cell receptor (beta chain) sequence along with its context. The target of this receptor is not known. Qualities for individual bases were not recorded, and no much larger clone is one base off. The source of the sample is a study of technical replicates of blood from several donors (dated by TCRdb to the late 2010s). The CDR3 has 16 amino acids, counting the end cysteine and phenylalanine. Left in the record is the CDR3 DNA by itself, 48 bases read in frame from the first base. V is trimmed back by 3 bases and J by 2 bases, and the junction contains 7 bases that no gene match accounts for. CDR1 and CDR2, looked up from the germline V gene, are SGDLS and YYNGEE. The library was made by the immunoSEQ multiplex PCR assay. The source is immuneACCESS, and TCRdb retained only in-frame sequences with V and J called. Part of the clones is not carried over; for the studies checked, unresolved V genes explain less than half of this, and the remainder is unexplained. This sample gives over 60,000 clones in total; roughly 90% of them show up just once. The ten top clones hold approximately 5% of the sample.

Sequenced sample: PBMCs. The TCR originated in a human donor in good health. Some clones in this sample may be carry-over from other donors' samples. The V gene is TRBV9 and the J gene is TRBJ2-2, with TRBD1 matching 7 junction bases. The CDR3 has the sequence CASSEPTGDNTGELFF. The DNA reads TGTGCCAGCAGCGAACCTACAGGGGATAACACCGGGGAGCTGTTTTTT.